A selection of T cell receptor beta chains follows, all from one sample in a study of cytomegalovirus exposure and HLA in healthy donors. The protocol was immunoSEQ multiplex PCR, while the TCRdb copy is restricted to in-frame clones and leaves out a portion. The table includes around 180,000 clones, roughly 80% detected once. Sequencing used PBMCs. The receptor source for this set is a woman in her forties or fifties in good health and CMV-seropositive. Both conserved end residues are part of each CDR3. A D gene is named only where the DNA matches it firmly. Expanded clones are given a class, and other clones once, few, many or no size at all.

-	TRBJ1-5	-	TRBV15	TGTGCCACCAGAAACTACCTAAATGATCAGCCCCAGCATTTT	CATRNYLNDQPQHF
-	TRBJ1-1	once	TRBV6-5	TGTGCCAGCAGAGTGACAGGGAACACTGAAGCTTTCTTT	CASRVTGNTEAFF
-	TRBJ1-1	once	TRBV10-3	TGTGCCATCAGGAGGGAACCCATGAACACTGAAGCTTTCTTT	CAIRREPMNTEAFF
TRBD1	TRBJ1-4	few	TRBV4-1	TGCGCCAGCAGACGACCCGGGACAGGGCGCAATGAAAAACTGTTTTTT	CASRRPGTGRNEKLFF
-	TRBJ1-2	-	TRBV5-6	TGTGCCAGCAGCTTGAAGCGGCAGTTCCATGGCTACACCTTC	CASSLKRQFHGYTF
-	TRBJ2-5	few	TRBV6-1	TGTGCCAGCAGTGAAATGCCCGGTCGTCGGGAGACCCAGTACTTC	CASSEMPGRRETQYF
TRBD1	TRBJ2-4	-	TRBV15	TGTGCCACCAGCGGGAGACAGGGGATGGGAAACATTCAGTACTTC	CATSGRQGMGNIQYF
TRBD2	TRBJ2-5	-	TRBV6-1	TGTGCCAGCAGTGAGCTACTAGCGGCCTCGGGGACCCAGTACTTC	CASSELLAASGTQYF
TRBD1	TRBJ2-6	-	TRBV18	TGTGCCAGCTCACCTCTTCCGGGACAGGGGGCATCAGGGGCCAACGTCCTGACTTTC	CASSPLPGQGASGANVLTF
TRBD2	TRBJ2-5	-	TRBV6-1	TGTGCCAGCAGTGAAGCGCTAGCGGGTGCCCAAGAGACCCAGTACTTC	CASSEALAGAQETQYF
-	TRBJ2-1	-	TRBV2	TGTGCCAGCAGAGGGACGGAGGGGTCCCATGAGCAGTTCTTC	CASRGTEGSHEQFF
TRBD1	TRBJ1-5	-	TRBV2	TGTGCCAGCAGGGGAGACAGGGGCAATCAGCCCCAGCATTTT	CASRGDRGNQPQHF
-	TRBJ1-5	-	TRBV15	TGTGCCACCAGCAGAGATCGCCAGGGCAATCAGCCCCAGCATTTT	CATSRDRQGNQPQHF
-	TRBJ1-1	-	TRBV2	TGTGCCAGCAGTGAAATCCGGGACACCACTTCCAACACTGAAGCTTTCTTT	CASSEIRDTTSNTEAFF